This T cell receptor beta chain was profiled in a study of cytomegalovirus exposure and HLA in healthy donors. Study-wide points: In presence/absence analyses, roughly uniform sequencing depth across donors was assumed. Despite most TCR sequences being rare, some public TCRs occurred in many donors. Trimming of TCR beta V- and J-genes showed a link, identified in a later analysis, to a missense DCLRE1C variant. Both high specificity and high sensitivity reportedly marked the classifier's diagnosis of cytomegalovirus status.

Primers: 60 Vbeta forward and 13 Jbeta reverse. Assay used: immunoSEQ multiplex PCR; TCRdb lists only in-frame clones, some missing. The top ten clones hold around 3% of a sample with 150,000 or so clones, 50% to 75% of them seen once. This clone was counted a single time. What it recognizes is unknown. J gave up 1 base and V 3 bases, and 3 bases lay outside the gene matches. The germline V gene encodes CDR1 SGHAT and CDR2 FQNNGV. The CDR3 has 14 residues. Sequencing input: PBMCs. This rearrangement joins TRBV11-2 to TRBJ2-7; 7 nucleotides agree with TRBD1. This sequence originates from a woman younger than 45 in good health and CMV-seropositive. The DNA for the CDR3 is TGTGCCAGCAGCTTTGGGACAGATTCCTACGAGCAGTACTTC. It is translated as CASSFGTDSYEQYF.